This TCR beta chain was sequenced for a study of blood T cell repertoires in COVID-19. Study information: Sites in the United States, Italy and Spain provided acute and convalescent COVID-19 samples. T cells, B-cell-depleted T cells, or PBMCs supplied cDNA or gDNA.

Seattle-derived patients entered the study during active infection and were followed longitudinally. Here immunoSEQ multiplex PCR was the method, and the copy in TCRdb shows in-frame clones only, minus some. The repertoire includes 150,000 to 200,000 clones, 84% of them detected once, and around 13% sits in the top ten. Sequencing was performed on peripheral blood. This receptor was taken from a woman aged 65 to 85 with COVID-19, enrolled during active disease.

In DNA form, the CDR3 reads TGTGCCAGTAGCCCACAGGGGGCGCTGGCCTATGGCTACACCTTC. Protein product: CASSPQGALAYGYTF. The rearrangement links TRBV19 to TRBJ1-2; 9 positions agree with TRBD1. The CDR3 extends over 15 amino acids. The germline CDR1 and CDR2 sequences are LNHDA and SQIVND (reference sequence). With 6 bases clipped from V and 4 bases from J, the junction kept 9 bases outside the gene matches. Complete variable domain (other parts from reference TRBV19 and TRBJ1-2): DGGITQSPKYLFRKEGQNVTLSCEQNLNHDAMYWYRQDPGQGLRLIYYSQIVNDFQKGDIAEGYSVSREKKESFPLTVTSAQKNPTAFYLCASSPQGALAYGYTFGSGTRLTVV.